The 18 T cell receptor beta chains below all came from one sample that was sequenced in a study of T cell responses to AZD1222 COVID-19 vaccine. Sequencing was performed with immunoSEQ multiplex PCR; in TCRdb, only in-frame clones are kept and a portion is missing. This table has around 130,000 clones, over 85% appearing once. The sample was peripheral blood, taken on day 0 of AZD1222 vaccination. All receptors derive from an adult in good health.

J is TRBJ2-3 and V is TRBV11-1; tentatively, D is TRBD2 (5 bases). Germline loops: CDR1 SGHAT, CDR2 FQDESV (reference sequence). The CDR3 totals 12 residues. The ends were cut back, 3 bases at V and 6 bases at J, with 7 bases in the middle. The CDR3 reads CASSFGVDTQYF. CDR3 nucleotide sequence: TGTGCCAGCAGCTTCGGGGTTGATACGCAGTATTTT.

The rearrangement links TRBV9 to TRBJ2-3, with 9 bases aligning to TRBD2. J gave up 4 bases and V 2 bases, and 2 bases lay outside the gene matches. The CDR3 contains 14 residues. From germline, CDR1 is SGDLS and CDR2 YYNGEE. The CDR3 spells CASSVGGGADTQYF. In DNA, the CDR3 is TGTGCCAGCAGCGTCGGCGGGGGGGCAGATACGCAGTATTTT.

This chain joins TRBV30 and TRBJ2-1, with 9 bases aligning to TRBD2. The CDR3 is 15 residues long. Germline V gives CDR1 GTSNPN, CDR2 SVGIG (reference sequence). The J segment lost 9 bases and the V segment lost 2 bases, leaving 11 bases of the junction unmatched. CDR3 bases: TGTGCCTGGAGTAAGGTAGGCGCGGGAGGGCCTGAGCAGTTCTTC. Its translation: CAWSKVGAGGPEQFF.

This clone was detected only once. This rearrangement joins TRBV3-1 (or the pseudogene TRBV3-2) to TRBJ2-2; unclear D gene. Germline CDR1 LGHDT, CDR2 YNNKEL (reference sequence). The CDR3 totals 15 residues. With 0 bases removed from V and 1 base from J, the gap between germline ends came to 6 bases. The CDR3 reads CASSQDRVNTGELFF. The CDR3 DNA is TGTGCCAGCAGCCAAGATAGGGTGAACACCGGGGAGCTGTTTTTT.

The CDR3 nucleotides are TGCACCAGCAGCCAGATCCTAGCGGGAGGGAAACAGAAACGCACAGATACGCAGTATTTT. Amino acid sequence: CTSSQILAGGKQKRTDTQYF. The genes are TRBV1 and TRBJ2-3; the listed D gene, TRBD2, was not tested against the DNA. TRBV1 is a recognized pseudogene. There are 20 residues in the CDR3.

The chain has TRBV2 and TRBJ2-3; no definite D call. The germline gives CDR1 SNHLY, CDR2 FYNNEI. The V gene lost 4 bases and the J gene lost 5 bases, with 7 bases spanning the gap. This CDR3 has 12 amino acids. This chain's CDR3 is CASSGEGDTQYF. The CDR3 nucleotides read TGTGCCAGCAGTGGCGAAGGAGATACGCAGTATTTT.

The chain employs TRBV7-6 and TRBJ2-1, with a weak D call TRBD1 (6 bases). Germline CDR1 SGHVS, CDR2 FNYEAQ. V lost 5 bases, J lost 9 bases, and 17 bases lay in between. The CDR3 totals 14 residues. The CDR3 reads CASSKQGQSGEQFF. CDR3 coding DNA: TGTGCCAGCAGCAAACAGGGACAATCGGGTGAGCAGTTCTTC.

The V and J genes are TRBV6-6 and TRBJ2-3; D ambiguous. V dropped 5 bases and J dropped 2 bases, with 14 bases sitting between them. Germline V gene sequence: CDR1 MNHNY, CDR2 SVGAGI (reference sequence). The CDR3 sequence is 15 residues long. The CDR3 reads CASSQRTELTDTQYF. The CDR3 nucleotides read TGTGCCAGCAGTCAAAGGACGGAGCTCACAGATACGCAGTATTTT.

The chain uses TRBV29-1 and TRBJ2-2; 12 positions agree with TRBD1. J was trimmed by 4 bases and V by 6 bases; bases with no gene match: 6. The CDR3 extends over 15 amino acids. Looked up from germline, CDR1 is SQVTM and CDR2 is ANQGSEA. CDR3 sequence (DNA): TGCAGCGTCCCGGGACAGGGGGCCTCCACCGGGGAGCTGTTTTTT. It yields the protein CSVPGQGASTGELFF.

The rearrangement links TRBV27 to TRBJ1-2; TRBD1 matches at 9 bases. V lost 5 bases to trimming and J lost 4 bases; unmatched junction nucleotides: 5. The germline gives CDR1 MNHEY, CDR2 SMNVEV (reference sequence). There are 14 residues in the CDR3. The CDR3 sequence: CASSMTGGGYGYTF. The CDR3 nucleotides read TGTGCCAGCAGTATGACAGGGGGAGGCTATGGCTACACCTTC.

The J gene is TRBJ1-2, the V gene TRBV18, with 8 positions matching TRBD1. This CDR3 is built from 15 residues. V lost 3 bases and J lost 3; bases outside the gene matches: 6. Germline-derived CDR1 and CDR2 are KGHSH and LQKENI. CDR3 coding DNA: TGTGCCAGCTCACCGTCGCAGGGACAGGACTATGGCTACACCTTC. The encoded protein is CASSPSQGQDYGYTF.

DNA of the CDR3: TGTGCCTGGATGGCGGGAGTTGGCTCAGATACGCAGTATTTT. Protein sequence: CAWMAGVGSDTQYF. The rearrangement joins TRBV30 to TRBJ2-3, with 7 bases identical to TRBD2. Germline CDR1 reads GTSNPN; CDR2 reads SVGIG (reference sequence). The CDR3 contains 14 residues. J lost 4 bases, V lost 4 bases, and 8 bases had no gene match.

The chain links TRBV3-1 (or the pseudogene TRBV3-2) to TRBJ2-1; either TRBD1 or TRBD2 may fit D (5 bases each). The CDR3 contains 18 residues. Germline V gene lookup returns CDR1 LGHDT and CDR2 YNNKEL (reference sequence). The ends were cut back, 1 base at V and 1 base at J, with 17 bases in the middle. The CDR3 coding sequence is TGTGCCAGCAGCCAAGTCAGCGGAGTCGGACATTCCTACAATGAGCAGTTCTTC. Protein product: CASSQVSGVGHSYNEQFF.

The CDR3 nucleotides are TGTGCCAGCAGTCGAGGCGCGGGAGTGGGCGAGCAGTACTTC. Its translation: CASSRGAGVGEQYF. The chain uses TRBV27 and TRBJ2-7, with 7 nucleotides matching TRBD2. Unmatched junction bases numbered 10, after V lost 5 bases and J lost 6 bases. The CDR3 runs to 14 residues. Germline assignment: CDR1 MNHEY and CDR2 SMNVEV (reference sequence).

The chain recombines TRBV20-1 with TRBJ2-7; D not certain. V was trimmed by 3 bases and J by 3 bases, leaving 9 bases between them. Germline loops: CDR1 DFQATT, CDR2 SNEGSKA (reference sequence). The CDR3 has 12 residues. In DNA form, the CDR3 reads TGCAGTGCTAGTACGACTTACTACGAGCAGTACTTC. Its translation: CSASTTYYEQYF.

The gene calls are TRBV5-6 and TRBJ1-2; D might be TRBD1 (5 bases). Germline CDR1 and CDR2: SGHDT and YYEEEE. The V and J ends lost 3 bases and 3 bases respectively, with 18 bases between them. This CDR3 contains 16 residues. This CDR3 is CASSSDGTLWDYGYTF. The CDR3 DNA sequence: TGTGCCAGCAGCTCGGATGGGACGCTGTGGGACTATGGCTACACCTTC.

The V gene is TRBV15, the J gene TRBJ2-7; possibly TRBD1 or TRBD2 for D (6 bases each). V gave up 0 bases and J gave up 6 bases, with 15 bases separating them. The germline V gene has CDR1 LNHNV and CDR2 YYDKDF (reference sequence). This CDR3 region has 15 residues. The CDR3 nucleotides are TGTGCCACCAGCAGAGACCGACAGGCGGGGTCCGAGCAGTACTTC. This gives the protein CATSRDRQAGSEQYF. Based on the CDR3 plus reference TRBV15 and TRBJ2-7, the full variable domain is DAMVIQNPRYQVTQFGKPVTLSCSQTLNHNVMYWYQQKSSQAPKLLFHYYDKDFNNEADTPDNFQSRRPNTSFCFLDIRSPGLGDTAMYLCATSRDRQAGSEQYFGPGTRLTVT.

The chain employs TRBV29-1 and TRBJ1-2; D ambiguous. The length of the CDR3 is 12 residues. V was trimmed by 7 bases and J by 5 bases, leaving 14 bases between them. Looked up from germline, CDR1 is SQVTM and CDR2 is ANQGSEA. This chain's CDR3 is CSDLADPYGYTF. The CDR3 DNA sequence: TGCAGCGATCTGGCCGATCCTTATGGCTACACCTTC. Full variable domain (remainder filled in from reference TRBV29-1 and TRBJ1-2): SAVISQKPSRDICQRGTSLTIQCQVDSQVTMMFWYRQQPGQSLTLIATANQGSEATYESGFVIDKFPISRPNLTFSTLTVSNMSPEDSSIYLCSDLADPYGYTFGSGTRLTVV.